The clone carrying this T cell receptor (beta chain) was seen a handful of times. The data stem from a study of blood T cell repertoires in COVID-19. Some clones are missing from TCRdb's copy, which holds only in-frame ones; the method was immunoSEQ multiplex PCR. The sample lists fewer than 250,000 clones, around 85% occurring once. Sequenced material: peripheral blood. The sequence was obtained from a man in his thirties or forties with acute or convalescent COVID-19.

This chain's CDR3 is CAWRAASSYNSPLHF. For the CDR3, the DNA is TGTGCCTGGAGAGCGGCCAGCTCCTATAATTCACCCCTCCACTTT. The chain joins TRBV30 to TRBJ1-6; D gene ambiguous. The germline V gene has CDR1 GTSNPN and CDR2 SVGIG (reference sequence). The CDR3 contains 15 residues. Between the trimmed V and J ends, which lost 3 bases and 0 bases, there was a span of 9 bases. Complete variable domain (other parts from reference TRBV30 and TRBJ1-6): SQTIHQWPATLVQPVGSPLSLECTVEGTSNPNLYWYRQAAGRGLQLLFYSVGIGQISSEVPQNLSASRPQDRQFILSSKKLLLSDSGFYLCAWRAASSYNSPLHFGNGTRLTVT.